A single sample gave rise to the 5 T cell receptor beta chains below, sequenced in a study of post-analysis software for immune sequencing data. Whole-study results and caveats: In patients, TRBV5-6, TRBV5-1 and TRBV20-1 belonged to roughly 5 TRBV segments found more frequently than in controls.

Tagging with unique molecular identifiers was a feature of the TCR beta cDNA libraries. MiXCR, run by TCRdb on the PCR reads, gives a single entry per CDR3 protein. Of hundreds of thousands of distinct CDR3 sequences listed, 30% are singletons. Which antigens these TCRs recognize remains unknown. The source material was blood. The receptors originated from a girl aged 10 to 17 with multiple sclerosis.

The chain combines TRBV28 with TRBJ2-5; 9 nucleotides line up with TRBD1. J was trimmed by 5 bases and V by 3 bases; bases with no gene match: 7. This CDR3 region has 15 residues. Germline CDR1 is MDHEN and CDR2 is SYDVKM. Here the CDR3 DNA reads TGTGCCAGCAGTTTCAGGGGACAGGGACCCGAGACCCAGTACTTC. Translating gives CASSFRGQGPETQYF. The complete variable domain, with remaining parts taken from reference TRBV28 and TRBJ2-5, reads DVKVTQSSRYLVKRTGEKVFLECVQDMDHENMFWYRQDPGLGLRLIYFSYDVKMKEKGDIPEGYSVSREKKERFSLILESASTNQTSMYLCASSFRGQGPETQYFGPGTRLLVL.

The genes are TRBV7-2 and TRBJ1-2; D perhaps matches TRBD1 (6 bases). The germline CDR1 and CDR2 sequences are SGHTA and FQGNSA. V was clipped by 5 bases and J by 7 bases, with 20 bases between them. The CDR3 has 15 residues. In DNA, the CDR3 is TGTGCCAGCAGCCAATGGTTGGGGGCCTTTCTTGGCTACACCTTC. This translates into CASSQWLGAFLGYTF.

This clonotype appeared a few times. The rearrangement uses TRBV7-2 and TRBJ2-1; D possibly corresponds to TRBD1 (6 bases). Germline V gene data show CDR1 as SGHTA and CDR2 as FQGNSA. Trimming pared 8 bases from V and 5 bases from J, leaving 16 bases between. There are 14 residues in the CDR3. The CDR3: CASARGGSNNEQFF. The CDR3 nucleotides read TGTGCCAGCGCCAGGGGTGGATCCAACAATGAGCAGTTCTTC.

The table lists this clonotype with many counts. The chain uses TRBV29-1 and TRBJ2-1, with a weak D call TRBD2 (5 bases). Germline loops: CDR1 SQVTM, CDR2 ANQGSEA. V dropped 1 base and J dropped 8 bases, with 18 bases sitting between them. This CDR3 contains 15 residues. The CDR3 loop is CSVEVLSGGLDEQFF. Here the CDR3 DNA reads TGCAGCGTTGAAGTATTGTCGGGCGGACTGGATGAGCAGTTCTTC.

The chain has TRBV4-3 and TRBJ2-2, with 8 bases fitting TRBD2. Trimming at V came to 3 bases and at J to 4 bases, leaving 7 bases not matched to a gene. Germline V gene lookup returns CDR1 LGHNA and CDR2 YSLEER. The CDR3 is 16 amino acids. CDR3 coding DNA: TGCGCCAGCAGCCAGGTCAGCGGGAGTGGCACCGGGGAGCTGTTTTTT. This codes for CASSQVSGSGTGELFF.